Each of the 25 T cell receptor beta chains below was sequenced from the same sample in a study of blood T cell repertoires in COVID-19. Libraries were prepared by immunoSEQ multiplex PCR; TCRdb keeps only in-frame clonotypes and omits some of them. The sample gives 170,000 or so clones, approximately 86% of which show up once; more than 7.5% is in the top ten. What was sequenced was peripheral blood. The receptor set was obtained from a man between 50 and 59 years old with active or convalescent COVID-19.

This rearrangement joins TRBV19 to TRBJ2-7; perhaps TRBD2 as D (6 bases). Germline V gene sequence: CDR1 LNHDA, CDR2 SQIVND (reference sequence). V dropped 3 bases and J dropped 1 base, with 7 bases sitting between them. CDR3 length: 13 amino acids. The CDR3: CASSIGGSYEQYF. CDR3 nucleotides: TGTGCCAGTAGTATCGGGGGATCCTACGAGCAGTACTTC.

The chain couples TRBV19 to TRBJ2-1; 8 bases are a match to TRBD2. J was trimmed by 0 bases and V by 7 bases; bases with no gene match: 5. This CDR3 spans 15 amino acids. The germline gives CDR1 LNHDA, CDR2 SQIVND (reference sequence). CDR3 bases: TGTGCCAGTATCCGACGGGGGGGCTCCTACAATGAGCAGTTCTTC. This sequence encodes CASIRRGGSYNEQFF.

The chain recombines TRBV4-3 with TRBJ2-3; TRBD2 is a possible D gene (5 bases). V lost 2 bases and J lost 5, with 17 bases in between. CDR3 size: 16 residues. CDR1 is LGHNA and CDR2 is YSLEER in the germline V gene. CDR3 nucleotide sequence: TGCGCCAGCAGCCAATCTATCAGCGGCGCGTTAGATACGCAGTATTTT. Residues: CASSQSISGALDTQYF.

The chain joins TRBV9 to TRBJ2-7, with a tentative D call TRBD2 (6 bases). Germline V gene lookup returns CDR1 SGDLS and CDR2 YYNGEE. V was pared by 0 bases and J by 5 bases, with 15 bases between. This CDR3 spans 15 amino acids. The CDR3 sequence is CASSVEGRGEDEQYF. Here the CDR3 DNA reads TGTGCCAGCAGCGTAGAGGGGCGCGGGGAGGACGAGCAGTACTTC.

This clone has just a few counts. The rearrangement joins TRBV4-3 to TRBJ2-1; D ambiguous. CDR3 length: 12 amino acids. V lost 2 bases to trimming and J lost 15 bases, with 14 bases between them. Per germline, CDR1 LGHNA and CDR2 YSLEER. This chain's CDR3 is CASSQLAETLFF. The DNA for the CDR3 is TGCGCCAGCAGCCAATTAGCAGAGACCCTGTTCTTC.

Here the CDR3 DNA reads TGTGCCAGCAGCTCCTATGGGGCTCGTAAGACTGAAGCTTTCTTT. Its protein is CASSSYGARKTEAFF. The rearrangement uses TRBV7-2 and TRBJ1-1; TRBD1 might be the D (5 bases). The CDR3 has 15 residues. Looked up from germline, CDR1 is SGHTA and CDR2 is FQGNSA. The ends were cut back, 4 bases at V and 5 bases at J, with 17 bases in the middle.

J is TRBJ2-5 and V is TRBV9, with a possible D match to TRBD1 (5 bases). Germline loops: CDR1 SGDLS, CDR2 YYNGEE. V lost 3 bases, J lost 2 bases, and 8 bases lay in between. The CDR3 loop spans 13 amino acids. The CDR3 here is CASSGQGQETQYF. As DNA, the CDR3 is TGTGCCAGCAGCGGCCAGGGTCAAGAGACCCAGTACTTC.

The V and J genes are TRBV9 and TRBJ2-6, with D hard to call. The V gene lost 3 bases and the J gene lost 0 bases, with 4 bases spanning the gap. Germline V gene sequence: CDR1 SGDLS, CDR2 YYNGEE. This CDR3 contains 14 residues. This chain's CDR3 is CASSGSSGANVLTF. DNA for the CDR3: TGTGCCAGCAGCGGTAGCTCTGGGGCCAACGTCCTGACTTTC.

The genes are TRBV19 and TRBJ2-1; D unclear. The germline V gene encodes CDR1 LNHDA and CDR2 SQIVND (reference sequence). V dropped 0 bases and J dropped 1 base, with 7 bases sitting between them. CDR3 length equals 15 residues. The CDR3 loop reads CASSIDSTSYNEQFF. CDR3 nucleotides: TGTGCCAGTAGTATAGATTCCACTTCCTACAATGAGCAGTTCTTC.

This clone has only one observation. The chain couples TRBV5-5 to TRBJ1-5; 8 nucleotides agree with TRBD1. Germline V gene lookup returns CDR1 SGHKS and CDR2 YYEKEE (reference sequence). V gave up 4 bases and J gave up 6 bases; unmatched junction bases: 18. The CDR3 length is 18 residues. DNA for the CDR3: TGTGCCAGCAGCCTCGGAGGGGGACAGGCGTTGGTGAGTCAGCCCCAGCATTTT. Its translation: CASSLGGGQALVSQPQHF.

V and J are TRBV4-1 and TRBJ2-2; 12 nucleotides match TRBD2. CDR1 is MGHRA, CDR2 YSYEKL, per germline. The CDR3 length is 17 residues. Trimming removed 2 bases from V and 4 bases from J; junction bases left unmatched: 5. CDR3 residues: CASSQPPLAGGTGELFF. CDR3 sequence (DNA): TGCGCCAGCAGCCAACCCCCACTAGCGGGAGGCACCGGGGAGCTGTTTTTT.

V is TRBV5-6 and J is TRBJ2-4; TRBD1 is a possible D gene (6 bases). Germline values: CDR1 SGHDT, CDR2 YYEEEE. The CDR3 runs 14 residues. Trimming removed 4 bases at V and 3 bases at J, with 11 bases between. This CDR3 reads CASSPGQYKNIQYF. The DNA of the CDR3 is TGTGCCAGCAGCCCCGGACAGTACAAAAACATTCAGTACTTC. The full variable domain, with the rest looked up from reference TRBV5-6 and TRBJ2-4, is DAGVTQSPTHLIKTRGQQVTLRCSPKSGHDTVSWYQQALGQGPQFIFQYYEEEERQRGNFPDRFSGHQFPNYSSELNVNALLLGDSALYLCASSPGQYKNIQYFGAGTRLSVL.

The rearrangement uses TRBV7-3 and TRBJ2-1; a possible D gene is TRBD1 (6 bases). Between the trimmed V and J ends, which lost 5 bases and 4 bases, there was a span of 9 bases. The CDR3 is 13 residues long. From germline, CDR1 is SGHTA and CDR2 FQGTGA. The CDR3 nucleotides read TGTGCCAGCAGCCAGGGGTCTTACAATGAGCAGTTCTTC. Translation: CASSQGSYNEQFF.

The chain is built from TRBV30 and TRBJ1-2, with 7 bases that match TRBD1. V lost 5 bases and J lost 2; bases outside the gene matches: 5. This CDR3 comprises 13 residues. Germline V lookup: CDR1 GTSNPN, CDR2 SVGIG (reference sequence). CDR3 sequence: CAWGDSWNYGYTF. Here the CDR3 DNA reads TGTGCCTGGGGGGACAGCTGGAACTATGGCTACACCTTC.

The rearrangement joins TRBV25-1 to TRBJ1-1; D gene uncertain. The CDR3 covers 13 residues. The V end lost 3 bases, the J end lost 5 bases, and 10 bases lay between the germline ends. The germline V gene has CDR1 MGHDK and CDR2 SYGVNS. The CDR3 DNA reads as TGTGCCAGCAGTGATGTGCTATTTACTGAAGCTTTCTTT. Translated, it gives CASSDVLFTEAFF.

This clone has a single count. The CDR3 DNA sequence: TGTGCCAGCAGCCCCCTGGGGCGGGAGGGAGAGGAGCAGTACTTC. It specifies CASSPLGREGEEQYF. The gene calls are TRBV6-6 and TRBJ2-7, with 9 bases identical to TRBD2. Germline V gene data show CDR1 as MNHNY and CDR2 as SVGAGI (reference sequence). CDR3 length: 15 residues. The V gene end was trimmed by 6 bases and the J gene end by 7 bases; junction bases not matched to a gene: 13.

The chain joins TRBV5-4 to TRBJ1-2, with D maybe TRBD1 (6 bases). Germline loops: CDR1 SGHNT, CDR2 YYREEE (reference sequence). Trimming took off 5 bases at V and 7 bases at J, with 15 bases between the two ends. The CDR3 has 13 residues. The CDR3 reads CASRGTGRGGYTF. The CDR3, as DNA: TGTGCCAGCAGGGGAACAGGGAGGGGTGGCTACACCTTC. Full variable domain (outside the CDR3, taken from reference TRBV5-4 and TRBJ1-2): ETGVTQSPTHLIKTRGQQVTLRCSSQSGHNTVSWYQQALGQGPQFIFQYYREEENGRGNFPPRFSGLQFPNYSSELNVNALELDDSALYLCASRGTGRGGYTFGSGTRLTVV.

This chain joins TRBV4-3 and TRBJ2-4; D call uncertain. CDR1 and CDR2 (germline): LGHNA, YSLEER. The CDR3 spans 13 residues. V lost 1 base and J lost 8, with 9 bases in between. The CDR3, as DNA: TGCGCCAGCAGCCAAGGTGCAGGCGACATTCAGTACTTC. Encoded protein: CASSQGAGDIQYF.

With respect to this clone: This specimen includes other DNA sequences encoding the same CDR3. This sequence joins TRBV28 and TRBJ1-2; D gene unclear. CDR1 and CDR2 from the germline V gene are MDHEN and SYDVKM. V shed 4 bases and J shed 7 bases, with 7 bases lying between them. The CDR3 has 11 residues. The chain's CDR3 is CASSSLSGYTF. The CDR3 DNA sequence: TGTGCCAGCAGTTCCCTCTCTGGCTACACCTTC.

The chain employs TRBV11-3 and TRBJ2-3; TRBD2 matches 14 bases. Trimming took 5 bases from V and 1 from J; bases not matched to a gene: 2. Germline lookup yields CDR1 SGHNT and CDR2 YENEEA. CDR3 size: 16 residues. The CDR3 region is CASSPTSGGGTDTQYF. DNA for the CDR3: TGTGCCAGCAGCCCGACTAGCGGGGGGGGCACAGATACGCAGTATTTT.

The genes are TRBV19 and TRBJ1-1; D remains unclear. Per the germline V gene, CDR1 is LNHDA and CDR2 is SQIVND (reference sequence). Trimming pared 6 bases from V and 6 bases from J, leaving 14 bases between. The CDR3 loop spans 13 amino acids. The CDR3 DNA sequence: TGTGCCAGTAGCCCCCAGGCGACCCCTGAAGCTTTCTTT. Translation: CASSPQATPEAFF.

V is TRBV20-1 and J is TRBJ1-1; TRBD1 agrees at 7 bases. CDR1 DFQATT and CDR2 SNEGSKA come from the germline V gene (reference sequence). The CDR3 spans 14 residues. Losses at the gene ends were 3 bases for V and 2 bases for J; bases not matched to a gene: 6. DNA for the CDR3: TGCAGTGCTAGTTGGGGACAGCTCAACACTGAAGCTTTCTTT. It translates to CSASWGQLNTEAFF.

The gene calls are TRBV3-1 (or the pseudogene TRBV3-2) and TRBJ1-3; tentative D call: TRBD1 (6 bases). The germline V and J ends were trimmed by 4 bases and 0 bases, with 16 bases remaining between them. The CDR3 contains 17 residues. Germline values: CDR1 LGHDT, CDR2 YNNKEL (reference sequence). DNA for the CDR3: TGTGCCAGCAGCCTCAAAGGGGGAGTCCGCTCTGGAAACACCATATATTTT. Translating it yields CASSLKGGVRSGNTIYF.

This clone was found a few times. The V and J genes are TRBV6-1 and TRBJ2-1; no clear D gene. V dropped 0 bases and J dropped 0 bases, with 9 bases sitting between them. This CDR3 is built from 16 residues. Germline lookup yields CDR1 MNHNS and CDR2 SASEGT. CDR3: CASSEALRNSYNEQFF. The CDR3 nucleotides are TGTGCCAGCAGTGAAGCGTTGCGAAACTCCTACAATGAGCAGTTCTTC.

The chain is built from TRBV28 and TRBJ1-4; no definite D call. Between the trimmed V and J ends, which lost 8 bases and 8 bases, there was a span of 15 bases. The CDR3 extends over 13 amino acids. Germline V lookup: CDR1 MDHEN, CDR2 SYDVKM. CDR3 amino acids: CASSGFEHEKLFF. As DNA, the CDR3 is TGTGCCAGCTCGGGTTTTGAACACGAAAAACTGTTTTTT.